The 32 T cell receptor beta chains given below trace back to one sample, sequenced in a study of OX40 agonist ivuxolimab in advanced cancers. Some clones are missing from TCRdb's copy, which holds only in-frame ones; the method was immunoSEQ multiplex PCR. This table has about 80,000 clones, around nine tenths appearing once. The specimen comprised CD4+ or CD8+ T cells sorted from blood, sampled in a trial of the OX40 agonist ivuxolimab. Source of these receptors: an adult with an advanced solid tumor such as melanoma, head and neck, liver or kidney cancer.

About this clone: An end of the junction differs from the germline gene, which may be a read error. The CDR3: CASSEALQIPGGPRDF. The CDR3, as DNA: TGTGCCAGCAGTGAAGCGCTGCAGATCCCCGGAGGGCCCCGGGATTTT. The V call is TRBV2, the J call TRBJ1-5; no clear D gene. Germline V gives CDR1 SNHLY, CDR2 FYNNEI. The CDR3 loop spans 16 amino acids. The variable domain in full, completed from reference TRBV2 and TRBJ1-5, reads EPEVTQTPSHQVTQMGQEVILRCVPISNHLYFYWYRQILGQKVEFLVSFYNNEISEKSEIFDDQFSVERPDGSNFTLKIRSTKLEDSAMYFCASSEALQIPGGPRDFGDGTRLSIL.

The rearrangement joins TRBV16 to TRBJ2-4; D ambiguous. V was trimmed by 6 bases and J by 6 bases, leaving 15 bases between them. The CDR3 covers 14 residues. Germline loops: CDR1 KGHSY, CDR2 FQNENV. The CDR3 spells CASRPSVNGNIQYF. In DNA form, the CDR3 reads TGTGCCAGCAGACCGTCCGTCAACGGAAACATTCAGTACTTC.

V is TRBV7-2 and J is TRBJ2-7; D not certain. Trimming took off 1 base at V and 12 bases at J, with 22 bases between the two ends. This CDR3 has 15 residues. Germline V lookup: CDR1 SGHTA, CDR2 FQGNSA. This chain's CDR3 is CASSLGYGAAYDSYF. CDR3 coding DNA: TGTGCCAGCAGCTTAGGATATGGCGCCGCCTACGATTCGTACTTC.

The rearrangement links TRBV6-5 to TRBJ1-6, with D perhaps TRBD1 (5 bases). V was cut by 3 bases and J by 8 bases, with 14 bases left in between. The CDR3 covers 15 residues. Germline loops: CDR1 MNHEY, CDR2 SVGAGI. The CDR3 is CASSYVGLRDSPLHF. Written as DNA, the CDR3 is TGTGCCAGCAGTTATGTGGGCCTCAGGGATTCACCCCTCCACTTT.

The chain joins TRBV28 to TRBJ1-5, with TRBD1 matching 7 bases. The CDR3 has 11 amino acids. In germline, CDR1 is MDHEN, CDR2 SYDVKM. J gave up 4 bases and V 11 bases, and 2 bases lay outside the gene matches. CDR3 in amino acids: CASQGNQPQHF. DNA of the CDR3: TGTGCCTCACAGGGGAATCAGCCCCAGCATTTT.

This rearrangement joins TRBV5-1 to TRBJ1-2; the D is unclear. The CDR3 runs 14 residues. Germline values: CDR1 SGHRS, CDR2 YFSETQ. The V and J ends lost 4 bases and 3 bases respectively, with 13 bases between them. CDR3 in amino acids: CASSRLGRDYGYTF. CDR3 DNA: TGCGCCAGCAGCCGTTTGGGGAGAGACTATGGCTACACCTTC.

CDR3 nucleotide sequence: TGTGCCAGTAGTACCCCGACAGGTTACACAGATACGCAGTATTTT. Its translation is CASSTPTGYTDTQYF. This rearrangement joins TRBV19 to TRBJ2-3; a weak D match, TRBD1 (6 bases). Between the trimmed V and J ends, which lost 4 bases and 2 bases, there was a span of 13 bases. The CDR3 is 15 residues long. Germline-derived CDR1 and CDR2 are LNHDA and SQIVND (reference sequence).

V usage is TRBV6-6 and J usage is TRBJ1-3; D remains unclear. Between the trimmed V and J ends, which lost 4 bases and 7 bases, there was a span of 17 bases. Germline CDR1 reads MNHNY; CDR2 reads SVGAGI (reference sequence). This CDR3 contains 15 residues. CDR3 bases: TGTGCCAGCAGTTGGAAGAGGGAAGGAGGGAACACCATATATTTT. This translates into CASSWKREGGNTIYF.

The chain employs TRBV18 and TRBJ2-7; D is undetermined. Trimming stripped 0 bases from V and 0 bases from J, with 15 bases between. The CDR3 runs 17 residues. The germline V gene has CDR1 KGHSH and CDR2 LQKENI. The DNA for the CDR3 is TGTGCCAGCTCACCACCTTTGGTAACCGCGAGCTCCTACGAGCAGTACTTC. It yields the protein CASSPPLVTASSYEQYF.

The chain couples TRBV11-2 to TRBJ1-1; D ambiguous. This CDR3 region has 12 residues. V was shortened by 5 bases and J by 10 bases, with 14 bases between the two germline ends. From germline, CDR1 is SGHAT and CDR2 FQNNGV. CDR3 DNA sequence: TGTGCCAGCAGCCTCTACATGGATCGAGCTTTCTTT. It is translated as CASSLYMDRAFF.

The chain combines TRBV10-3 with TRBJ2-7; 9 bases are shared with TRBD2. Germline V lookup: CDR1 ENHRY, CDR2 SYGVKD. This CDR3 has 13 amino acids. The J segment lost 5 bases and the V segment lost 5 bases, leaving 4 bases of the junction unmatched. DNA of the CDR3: TGTGCCATCAGTCCTGGGACTAGCAACGAGCAGTACTTC. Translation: CAISPGTSNEQYF.

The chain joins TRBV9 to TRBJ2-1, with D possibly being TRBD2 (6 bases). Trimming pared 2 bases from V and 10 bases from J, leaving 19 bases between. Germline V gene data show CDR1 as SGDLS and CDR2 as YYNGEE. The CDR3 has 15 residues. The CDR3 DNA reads TGTGCCAGCAGCGTGGGACTCCAAGCCGCTAACGAGCAGTTCTTC. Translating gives CASSVGLQAANEQFF.

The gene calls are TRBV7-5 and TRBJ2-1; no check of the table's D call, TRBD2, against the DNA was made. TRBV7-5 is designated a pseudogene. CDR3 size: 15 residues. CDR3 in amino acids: CVRSLEAGGHNEQFF. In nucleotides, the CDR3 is TGTGTCAGAAGCTTAGAGGCGGGGGGCCACAATGAGCAGTTCTTC.

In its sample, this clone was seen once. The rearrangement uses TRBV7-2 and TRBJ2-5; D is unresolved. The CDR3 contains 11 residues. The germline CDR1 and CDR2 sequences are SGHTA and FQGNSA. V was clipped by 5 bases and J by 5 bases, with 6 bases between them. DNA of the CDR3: TGTGCCAGCAGCCGATCGGAGACCCAGTACTTC. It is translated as CASSRSETQYF.

CDR3 sequence (DNA): TGTGCCAGCAGCTTGCCAGCGGGCACAGATACGCAGTATTTT. Encoded protein: CASSLPAGTDTQYF. The V call is TRBV5-4, the J call TRBJ2-3, with D perhaps matching TRBD2 (5 bases). Trimming shortened V by 1 base and J by 1 base, and 7 bases separated the two germline ends. The CDR3 has 14 amino acids. CDR1 is SGHNT, CDR2 YYREEE, per germline (reference sequence).

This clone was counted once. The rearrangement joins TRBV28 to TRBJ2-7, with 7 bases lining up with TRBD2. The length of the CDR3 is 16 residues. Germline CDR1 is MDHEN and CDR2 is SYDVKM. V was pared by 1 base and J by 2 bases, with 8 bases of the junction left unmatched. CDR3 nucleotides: TGTGCCAGCAGTTTATTAGGTATGGGGGGGACCTACGAGCAGTACTTC. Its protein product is CASSLLGMGGTYEQYF.

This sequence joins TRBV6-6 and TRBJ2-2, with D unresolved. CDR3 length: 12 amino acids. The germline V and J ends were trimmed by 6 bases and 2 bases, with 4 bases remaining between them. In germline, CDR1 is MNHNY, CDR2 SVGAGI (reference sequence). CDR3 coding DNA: TGTGCCAGCAGATCCAACACCGGGGAGCTGTTTTTT. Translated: CASRSNTGELFF.

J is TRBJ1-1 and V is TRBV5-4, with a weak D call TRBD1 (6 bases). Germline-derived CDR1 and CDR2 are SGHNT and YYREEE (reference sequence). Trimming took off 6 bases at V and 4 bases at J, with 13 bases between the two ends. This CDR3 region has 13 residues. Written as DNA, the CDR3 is TGTGCCAGCACCCCCCGGGGGCCCACTGAAGCTTTCTTT. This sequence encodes CASTPRGPTEAFF.

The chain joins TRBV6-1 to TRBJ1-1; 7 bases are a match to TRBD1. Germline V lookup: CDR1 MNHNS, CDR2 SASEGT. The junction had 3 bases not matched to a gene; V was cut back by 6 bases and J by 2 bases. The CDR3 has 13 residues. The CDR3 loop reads CASSRQGNTEAFF. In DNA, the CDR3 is TGTGCCAGCAGCAGACAGGGAAACACTGAAGCTTTCTTT.

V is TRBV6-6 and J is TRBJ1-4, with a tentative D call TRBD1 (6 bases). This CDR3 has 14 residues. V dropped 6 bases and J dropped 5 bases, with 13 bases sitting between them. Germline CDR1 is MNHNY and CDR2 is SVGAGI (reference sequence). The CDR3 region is CASRTGQENEKLFF. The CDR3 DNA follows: TGTGCCAGCAGGACGGGACAAGAAAATGAAAAACTGTTTTTT.

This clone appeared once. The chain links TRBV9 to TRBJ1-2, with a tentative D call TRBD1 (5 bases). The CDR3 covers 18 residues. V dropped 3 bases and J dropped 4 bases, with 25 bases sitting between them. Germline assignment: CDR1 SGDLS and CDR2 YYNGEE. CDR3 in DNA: TGTGCCAGCAGCGGGGCTGGGACCGCGATCTATAAGGGCTATGGCTACACCTTC. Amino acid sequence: CASSGAGTAIYKGYGYTF.

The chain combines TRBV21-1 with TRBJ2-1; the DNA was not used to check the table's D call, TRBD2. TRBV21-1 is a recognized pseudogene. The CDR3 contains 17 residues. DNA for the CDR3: TGTGCCAGCAGCAAAGAGGCTAGCGGGGGACCTTACAATGAGCAGTTCTTC. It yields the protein CASSKEASGGPYNEQFF.

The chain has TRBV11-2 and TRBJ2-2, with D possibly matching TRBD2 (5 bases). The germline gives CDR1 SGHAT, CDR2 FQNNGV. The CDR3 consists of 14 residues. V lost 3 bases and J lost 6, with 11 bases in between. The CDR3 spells CASSLGDGAGELFF. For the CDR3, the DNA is TGTGCCAGCAGCTTGGGAGATGGGGCCGGGGAGCTGTTTTTT.

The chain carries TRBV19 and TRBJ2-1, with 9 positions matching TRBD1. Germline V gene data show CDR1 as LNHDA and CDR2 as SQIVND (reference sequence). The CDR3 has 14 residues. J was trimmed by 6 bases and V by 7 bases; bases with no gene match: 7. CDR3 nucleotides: TGTGCCAGTATCCCGGGACAGGGACTCAATGAGCAGTTCTTC. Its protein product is CASIPGQGLNEQFF. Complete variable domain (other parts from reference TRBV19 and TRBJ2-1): DGGITQSPKYLFRKEGQNVTLSCEQNLNHDAMYWYRQDPGQGLRLIYYSQIVNDFQKGDIAEGYSVSREKKESFPLTVTSAQKNPTAFYLCASIPGQGLNEQFFGPGTRLTVL.

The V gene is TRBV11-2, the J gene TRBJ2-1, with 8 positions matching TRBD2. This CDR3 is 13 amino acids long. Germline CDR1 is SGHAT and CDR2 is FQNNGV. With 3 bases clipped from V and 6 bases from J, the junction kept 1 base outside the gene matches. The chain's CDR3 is CASSFAGGNEQFF. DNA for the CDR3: TGTGCCAGCAGCTTTGCGGGAGGCAATGAGCAGTTCTTC.

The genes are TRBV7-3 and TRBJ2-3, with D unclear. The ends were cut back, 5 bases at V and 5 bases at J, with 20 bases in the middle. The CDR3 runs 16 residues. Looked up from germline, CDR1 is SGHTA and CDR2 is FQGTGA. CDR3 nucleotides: TGTGCCAGCAGCCCTCTGAACAAGCCGGGTGGAGATACGCAGTATTTT. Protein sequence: CASSPLNKPGGDTQYF.

The chain's CDR3 is CASSVRGQGEAFF. The CDR3 bases are TGTGCCAGCAGCGTAAGGGGTCAGGGTGAAGCTTTCTTT. J is TRBJ1-1 and V is TRBV9; tentative D call: TRBD1 (5 bases). The CDR3 length is 13 residues. Trimming left V 1 base short and J 7 bases short, with 11 bases between. Germline loops: CDR1 SGDLS, CDR2 YYNGEE.

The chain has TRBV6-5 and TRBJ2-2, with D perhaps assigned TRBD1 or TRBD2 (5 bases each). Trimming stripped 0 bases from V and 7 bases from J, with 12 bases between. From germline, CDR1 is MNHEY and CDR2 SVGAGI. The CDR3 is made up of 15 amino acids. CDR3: CASSYSRGRGGELFF. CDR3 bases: TGTGCCAGCAGTTACTCGAGGGGTAGAGGCGGGGAGCTGTTTTTT.

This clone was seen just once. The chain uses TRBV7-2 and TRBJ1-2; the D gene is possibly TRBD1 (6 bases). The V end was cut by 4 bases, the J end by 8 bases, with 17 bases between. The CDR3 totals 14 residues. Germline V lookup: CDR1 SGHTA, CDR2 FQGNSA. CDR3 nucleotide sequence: TGTGCCAGCAGCTACTACGACCCCAGGGGCGGCTACACCTTC. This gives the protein CASSYYDPRGGYTF. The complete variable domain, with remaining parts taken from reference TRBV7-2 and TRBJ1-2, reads GAGVSQSPSNKVTEKGKDVELRCDPISGHTALYWYRQSLGQGLEFLIYFQGNSAPDKSGLPSDRFSAERTGGSVSTLTIQRTQQEDSAVYLCASSYYDPRGGYTFGSGTRLTVV.

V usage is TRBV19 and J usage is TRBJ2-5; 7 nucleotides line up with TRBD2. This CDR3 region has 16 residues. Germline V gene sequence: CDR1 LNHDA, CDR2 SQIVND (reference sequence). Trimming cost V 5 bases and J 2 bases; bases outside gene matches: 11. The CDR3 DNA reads TGTGCCAGTAGTTACAGGTTAGCGGGTAGACAAGAGACCCAGTACTTC. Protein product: CASSYRLAGRQETQYF.

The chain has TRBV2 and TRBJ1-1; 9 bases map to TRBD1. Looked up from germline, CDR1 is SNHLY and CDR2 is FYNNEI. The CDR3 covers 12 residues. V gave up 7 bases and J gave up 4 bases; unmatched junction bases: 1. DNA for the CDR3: TGTGCCAGCAAACAGGGGGCCACTGAAGCTTTCTTT. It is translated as CASKQGATEAFF.

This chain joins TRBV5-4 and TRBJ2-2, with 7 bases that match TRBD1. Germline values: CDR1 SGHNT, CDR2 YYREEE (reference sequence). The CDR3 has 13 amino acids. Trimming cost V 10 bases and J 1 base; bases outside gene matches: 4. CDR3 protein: CAGGQVNTGELFF. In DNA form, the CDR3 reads TGTGCCGGTGGACAGGTGAACACCGGGGAGCTGTTTTTT.